This paragraph reports one T cell receptor (beta chain). Its antigen remains unknown. Per the germline V gene, CDR1 is LNHDA and CDR2 is SQIVND (reference sequence). The CDR3 has 17 residues. The J segment lost 3 bases and the V segment lost 11 bases, leaving 21 bases of the junction unmatched. The sample originates from a study of PD-1 blockade in classical Hodgkin lymphoma. General study points: Healthy donors reportedly exceeded newly diagnosed patients in baseline TCR diversity. The study found complete responders had baseline diversity similar to newly diagnosed patients.

The data were produced by immunoSEQ multiplex PCR, yet TCRdb's version contains in-frame clones alone and is incomplete. In the table there are roughly 140,000 clones, around 84% of which are singletons. Autologous stem cell transplantation was followed by relapse in every patient, and brentuximab vedotin exposure varied. Patients showed best responses of complete response, partial response or progressive disease. The chain employs TRBV19 and TRBJ1-2, with TRBD1 identical over 7 bases. The clonotype originates from a human donor with classical Hodgkin lymphoma. Source: peripheral blood mononuclear cells (PBMCs), taken before the second cycle of nivolumab. The CDR3 is CALVSREGALPHYGYTF. As DNA, the CDR3 is TGTGCCTTAGTATCCCGAGAGGGGGCCTTACCGCACTATGGCTACACCTTC.